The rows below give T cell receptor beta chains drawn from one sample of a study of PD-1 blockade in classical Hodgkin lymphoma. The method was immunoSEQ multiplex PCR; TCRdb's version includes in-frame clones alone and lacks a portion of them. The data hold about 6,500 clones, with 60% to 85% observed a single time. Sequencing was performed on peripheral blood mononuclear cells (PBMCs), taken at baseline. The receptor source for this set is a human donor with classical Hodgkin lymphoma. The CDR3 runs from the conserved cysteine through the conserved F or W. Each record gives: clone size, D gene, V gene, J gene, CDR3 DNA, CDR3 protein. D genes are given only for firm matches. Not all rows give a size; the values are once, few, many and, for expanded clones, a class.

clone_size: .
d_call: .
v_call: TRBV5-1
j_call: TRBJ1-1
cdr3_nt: TGCGCCAGCAGCCCGGATGGGGGGCGGTCGGTCACTGAAGCTTTCTTT
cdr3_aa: CASSPDGGRSVTEAFF

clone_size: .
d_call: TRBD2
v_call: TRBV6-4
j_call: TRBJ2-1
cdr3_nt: TGTGCCAGCAGTAAAAACGGACTAGCGGGAGTTGCTACCAATGAGCAGTTCTTC
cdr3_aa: CASSKNGLAGVATNEQFF

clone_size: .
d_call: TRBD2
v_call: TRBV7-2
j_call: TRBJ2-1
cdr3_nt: TGTGCCAGCAGCTCCGAAGGACTAGCGGGAGATTGGGAGCAGTTCTTC
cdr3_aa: CASSSEGLAGDWEQFF

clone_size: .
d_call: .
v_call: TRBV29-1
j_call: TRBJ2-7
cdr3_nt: TGCAGCGTTGGCCCAACAGGAAACTCCTACGAGCAGTACTTC
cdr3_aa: CSVGPTGNSYEQYF

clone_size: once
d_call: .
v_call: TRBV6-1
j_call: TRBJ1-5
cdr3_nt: TGTGCCAGCAGTGAGCGATGGAATCAGCCCCAGCATTTT
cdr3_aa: CASSERWNQPQHF

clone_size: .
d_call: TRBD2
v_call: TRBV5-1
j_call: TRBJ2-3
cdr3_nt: TGCGCCAGCAGCTTGGAAGGCGGGAGAAGAGATACGCAGTATTTT
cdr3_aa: CASSLEGGRRDTQYF

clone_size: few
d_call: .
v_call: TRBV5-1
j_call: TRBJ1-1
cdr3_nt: TGCGCCAGCAGCGAGGGACTGTGGATGAATACTGAAGCTTTCTTT
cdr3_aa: CASSEGLWMNTEAFF

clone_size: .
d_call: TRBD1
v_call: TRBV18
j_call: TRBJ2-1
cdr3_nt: TGTGCCAGCTCACCCCCTGGACAGGGGATCGGGAATGAGCAGTTCTTC
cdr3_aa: CASSPPGQGIGNEQFF

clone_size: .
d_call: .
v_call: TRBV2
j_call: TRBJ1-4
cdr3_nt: TGTGCCAGCAAACTCGAGGGGGTTGCTGGCGAAAAACTGTTTTTT
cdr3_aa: CASKLEGVAGEKLFF

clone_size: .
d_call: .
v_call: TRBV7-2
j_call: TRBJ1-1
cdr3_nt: TGTGCCAGCATCTACGATATGAACACTGAAGCTTTCTTT
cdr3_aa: CASIYDMNTEAFF

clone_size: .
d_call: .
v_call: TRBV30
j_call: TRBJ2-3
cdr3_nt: TGTGCCTGGAGTAAATCTGGGCTCACAGATACGCAGTATTTT
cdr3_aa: CAWSKSGLTDTQYF